This entry features one T cell receptor beta chain sequence. The V and J ends lost 1 base and 4 bases respectively, with 15 bases between them. This CDR3 comprises 16 residues. Looked up from germline, CDR1 is SGHNT and CDR2 is YENEEA. Per the original methods: Nucleated cell number was recorded as an estimate derived from reference gene primer amplification. Clones were sequenced by immunoSEQ multiplex PCR, and TCRdb holds only the in-frame ones, with some missing. The DNA was the basis for D and trimming; V, J and clone size are from that table. Among around 380,000 clones listed, about 80% were seen once. The sample belongs to a study of blood T cell repertoires in COVID-19. The wider study: Acute-phase and convalescent COVID-19 samples originated in the United States, Italy and Spain. T cells, B-cell-depleted T cells, or PBMCs supplied cDNA or gDNA.

The sample comprised peripheral blood. The source of this sequence is a human donor with acute or convalescent COVID-19. The donor label of this sample is uncertain. The genes are TRBV11-3 and TRBJ2-3; possible D gene TRBD1, 6 bases. CDR3 sequence (DNA): TGTGCCAGCAGCTTAGGGGTCTACAGGGAAGCAGATACGCAGTATTTT. Its protein is CASSLGVYREADTQYF.